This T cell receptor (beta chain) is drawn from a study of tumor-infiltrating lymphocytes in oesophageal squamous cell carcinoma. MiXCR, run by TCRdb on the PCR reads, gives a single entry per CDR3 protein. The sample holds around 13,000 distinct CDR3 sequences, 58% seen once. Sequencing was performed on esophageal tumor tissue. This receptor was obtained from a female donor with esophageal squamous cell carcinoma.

This CDR3 reads CASSYLRRGDEQFF. CDR3 DNA sequence: TGTGCCAGCAGTTACCTCAGGCGGGGTGATGAGCAGTTCTTC. The chain carries TRBV6-6 and TRBJ2-1; tentative D call: TRBD2 (6 bases). The germline gives CDR1 MNHNY, CDR2 SVGAGI (reference sequence). The CDR3 has 14 residues. V was clipped by 2 bases and J by 8 bases, with 13 bases between them.